Listed below are T cell receptor beta chains from one sample, sequenced in a study of early T cells in non-severe SARS-CoV-2 infection. MiXCR, run by TCRdb on the 5' RACE reads, gives a single entry per CDR3 protein. The sample includes 50,000 or so distinct CDR3 sequences, approximately 12% seen only once; the top ten take 8.5% to 10%. The source material was whole blood. The receptors derive from an adult who was a healthcare worker with PCR-confirmed SARS-CoV-2 infection or an uninfected control (not recorded which). CDR3s include the opening cysteine and the closing phenylalanine or tryptophan. A D gene is named only where the DNA matches it firmly. Clone sizes are given selectively: once, few, many, or a class where the clone is expanded.

TRBV7-9	TRBJ2-6	few	NA	CASSSDRSLETGANVLTF	TGTGCCAGCAGCTCGGACAGAAGCTTGGAGACTGGGGCCAACGTCCTGACTTTC
TRBV3-1	TRBJ1-2	many	NA	CASSQGGSNYGYTF	TGTGCCAGCAGCCAAGGTGGCAGTAACTATGGCTACACCTTC
TRBV28	TRBJ1-4	few	TRBD1	CASRRLGQNEKLFF	TGTGCCAGCAGGCGCCTGGGACAGAATGAAAAACTGTTTTTT
TRBV25-1	TRBJ2-7	NA	NA	CASSVVYEQYF	TGTGCCAGCAGTGTCGTCTACGAGCAGTACTTC
TRBV6-2/TRBV6-3	TRBJ1-1	many	TRBD1	CASSEHRGGMNTEAFF	TGTGCCAGCAGTGAGCACAGGGGTGGAATGAACACTGAAGCTTTCTTT
TRBV5-4	TRBJ1-1	few	NA	CASSAGIEAFF	TGTGCCAGCAGCGCAGGGATTGAAGCTTTCTTT
TRBV7-3	TRBJ2-6	NA	NA	CASSPYSSISGANVLTF	TGTGCCAGCAGCCCATACTCTAGCATCTCTGGGGCCAACGTCCTGACTTTC
TRBV20-1	TRBJ2-5	few	TRBD2	CSEGTSQGTQYF	TGCAGTGAGGGGACTAGCCAAGGGACCCAGTACTTC
TRBV27	TRBJ1-2	NA	NA	CASSWTVNYGYTF	TGTGCCAGCAGTTGGACAGTTAACTATGGCTACACCTTC
TRBV7-2	TRBJ2-5	few	TRBD1	CASSLQGVSQETQYF	TGTGCCAGCAGCCTTCAGGGGGTTTCACAAGAGACCCAGTACTTC
TRBV11-2	TRBJ2-3	NA	NA	CASSLGGTNTDTQYF	TGTGCCAGCAGCTTGGGGGGCACTAACACAGATACGCAGTATTTT
TRBV29-1	TRBJ2-7	many	NA	CSVVKGTYEQYF	TGCAGCGTTGTGAAGGGAACTTACGAGCAGTACTTC
TRBV4-3	TRBJ1-1	few	NA	CASSQGEGQGTEAFF	TGCGCCAGCAGCCAAGGAGAGGGCCAGGGGACTGAAGCTTTCTTT
TRBV18	TRBJ1-1	many	NA	CASSPFETTEAFF	TGTGCCAGCTCACCATTCGAGACCACTGAAGCTTTCTTT
TRBV6-1	TRBJ2-1	many	NA	CASSVDGDEQFF	TGTGCCAGCAGTGTGGATGGGGACGAGCAGTTCTTC
TRBV6-2/TRBV6-3	TRBJ2-3	many	TRBD2	CASIRGLAGSDTQYF	TGTGCCAGCATCCGGGGACTAGCGGGGTCGGATACGCAGTATTTT
TRBV29-1	TRBJ1-2	NA	NA	CSVDEVWGPRGYTF	TGCAGCGTCGATGAGGTTTGGGGACCCCGCGGCTACACCTTC
TRBV12-3/TRBV12-4	TRBJ1-1	many	TRBD1	CASSFGQGVNTEAFF	TGTGCCAGCAGTTTTGGCCAGGGGGTGAACACTGAAGCTTTCTTT
TRBV7-9	TRBJ2-7	NA	NA	CASTPPGHYEQYF	TGTGCCAGCACCCCCCCCGGACATTACGAGCAGTACTTC
TRBV10-3	TRBJ1-5	many	NA	CAISEEGHISNQPQHF	TGTGCCATCAGTGAAGAGGGACATATTAGCAATCAGCCCCAGCATTTT
TRBV20-1	TRBJ2-1	many	TRBD1	CSARGKTGDNNEQFF	TGCAGTGCTAGAGGAAAGACAGGGGATAACAATGAGCAGTTCTTC
TRBV6-5	TRBJ2-4	NA	NA	CASSYGKQAKNIQYF	TGTGCCAGCAGTTACGGAAAGCAAGCCAAAAACATTCAGTACTTC
TRBV19	TRBJ2-7	many	TRBD1	CASSVGQGYNEQYF	TGTGCCAGTAGTGTTGGACAGGGATACAACGAGCAGTACTTC
TRBV3-1	TRBJ2-1	many	TRBD2	CASSQQAGGPNEQFF	TGTGCCAGCAGCCAACAAGCGGGGGGACCCAATGAGCAGTTCTTC
TRBV27	TRBJ2-1	NA	TRBD2	CASSLPGLAGRNEQFF	TGTGCCAGCAGTTTACCCGGGCTAGCGGGGAGGAATGAGCAGTTCTTC
TRBV28	TRBJ1-3	many	NA	CASSSLPGGNTIYF	TGTGCCAGCAGTTCTCTTCCGGGTGGAAACACCATATATTTT
TRBV2	TRBJ2-7	few	TRBD1	CASSSPRQGYEQYF	TGTGCCAGCAGTTCCCCGAGACAGGGATACGAGCAGTACTTC
TRBV5-1	TRBJ2-1	many	NA	CASMAANEQFF	TGCGCCAGCATGGCTGCCAATGAGCAGTTCTTC
TRBV28	TRBJ1-6	NA	NA	CASKEGYLLRPLHF	TGTGCCAGCAAGGAAGGCTACCTCCTCCGGCCCCTCCACTTT
TRBV29-1	TRBJ2-2	many	NA	CSVEGAGSNTGELFF	TGCAGCGTTGAAGGGGCTGGCTCGAACACCGGGGAGCTGTTTTTT
TRBV6-5	TRBJ1-5	few	NA	CASSSRQPDSNQPQHF	TGTGCCAGCAGTTCACGACAGCCGGATAGCAATCAGCCCCAGCATTTT